The rows below give T cell receptor beta chains drawn from one sample of a study of blood T cell repertoires in COVID-19. Sequenced by immunoSEQ multiplex PCR; TCRdb stores in-frame clones only, minus some. The sample consists of about 44,000 clones, approximately 90% of them appearing once. Sequences were obtained from peripheral blood. The source of these receptors is an elderly woman in a cohort sampled during active or convalescent COVID-19. CDR3s include the opening cysteine and the closing phenylalanine or tryptophan. The D gene is left open where the match is weak. Not all rows give a size; the values are once, few, many and, for expanded clones, a class.

d_call: TRBD2
v_call: TRBV6-6
clone_size: .
j_call: TRBJ2-4
cdr3_aa: CASSQGLAGSENIQYF
cdr3_nt: TGTGCCAGCAGCCAGGGACTAGCGGGAAGTGAAAACATTCAGTACTTC

d_call: .
v_call: TRBV27
clone_size: .
j_call: TRBJ2-1
cdr3_aa: CGTRGQNSYNEQFF
cdr3_nt: TGTGGCACCCGCGGGCAAAACTCCTACAATGAGCAGTTCTTC

d_call: TRBD2
v_call: TRBV27
clone_size: .
j_call: TRBJ2-5
cdr3_aa: CASSPLGLAGVAQYF
cdr3_nt: TGTGCCAGCAGCCCCCTAGGGCTAGCGGGAGTGGCCCAGTACTTC

d_call: .
v_call: TRBV7-2
clone_size: .
j_call: TRBJ2-3
cdr3_aa: CASTGLSFTDTQYF
cdr3_nt: TGTGCCAGCACCGGACTGTCGTTCACAGATACGCAGTATTTT

d_call: TRBD1
v_call: TRBV24-1
clone_size: .
j_call: TRBJ2-1
cdr3_aa: CATSPSRGLGKAYNEQFF
cdr3_nt: TGTGCCACCAGTCCTTCCAGGGGGCTTGGGAAGGCCTACAATGAGCAGTTCTTC

d_call: .
v_call: TRBV28
clone_size: .
j_call: TRBJ1-2
cdr3_aa: CASSWPGNRGYGYTF
cdr3_nt: TGTGCCAGCAGTTGGCCCGGTAACCGAGGTTATGGCTACACCTTC

d_call: TRBD2
v_call: TRBV7-2
clone_size: once
j_call: TRBJ2-5
cdr3_aa: CASSPPRLAGQETQYF
cdr3_nt: TGTGCCAGCAGCCCGCCTCGGCTAGCGGGGCAAGAGACCCAGTACTTC

d_call: .
v_call: TRBV10-3
clone_size: few
j_call: TRBJ1-6
cdr3_aa: CAISGQYNSPLHF
cdr3_nt: TGTGCCATCAGTGGTCAGTATAATTCACCCCTCCACTTT

d_call: TRBD2
v_call: TRBV9
clone_size: once
j_call: TRBJ2-6
cdr3_aa: CASSPRLTSGTGANVLTF
cdr3_nt: TGTGCCAGCAGCCCGCGGTTAACTAGCGGGACTGGGGCCAACGTCCTGACTTTC

d_call: TRBD1
v_call: TRBV5-1
clone_size: .
j_call: TRBJ1-1
cdr3_aa: CASSLEGANTEAFF
cdr3_nt: TGCGCCAGCAGCTTGGAGGGGGCGAACACTGAAGCTTTCTTT

d_call: TRBD2
v_call: TRBV7-2
clone_size: .
j_call: TRBJ2-1
cdr3_aa: CASSSVGTSHYNEQFF
cdr3_nt: TGTGCCAGCAGCTCAGTGGGGACTAGCCACTACAATGAGCAGTTCTTC

d_call: TRBD1
v_call: TRBV2
clone_size: once
j_call: TRBJ1-6
cdr3_aa: CASSVTTGGGNSPLHF
cdr3_nt: TGTGCCAGCAGTGTAACGACAGGGGGAGGTAATTCACCCCTCCACTTT

d_call: TRBD1
v_call: TRBV27
clone_size: few
j_call: TRBJ1-1
cdr3_aa: CASRTGLANTEAFF
cdr3_nt: TGTGCCAGCAGGACAGGGTTGGCGAACACTGAAGCTTTCTTT

d_call: TRBD2
v_call: TRBV7-8
clone_size: .
j_call: TRBJ2-7
cdr3_aa: CASSLVGREGLSEQYF
cdr3_nt: TGTGCCAGCAGCTTAGTAGGGCGGGAGGGCCTGAGCGAGCAGTACTTC